This TCR beta chain emerged from a study of cytomegalovirus exposure and HLA in healthy donors. Trimming left V 2 bases short and J 3 bases short, with 5 bases between. CDR1 is SGHTA and CDR2 is FQGNSA in the germline V gene. The CDR3 extends over 12 amino acids. The PCR was carried out with 60 Vbeta primers and 13 Jbeta primers. The authors' processing: In a later analysis, 60 million to 90 million unique TCR beta chains included roughly 11 million shared by two or more donors. Assay used: immunoSEQ multiplex PCR; TCRdb lists only in-frame clones, some missing. V and J calls plus clone size are reproduced from that table; the DNA served to infer D and trimming. The top ten hold less than 25% of the sample, which has tens of thousands of clones, 65% to 70% seen once.

V and J are TRBV7-2 and TRBJ2-7, with D uncertain. Source material: PBMCs. The sequence came from a man in his forties in good health and CMV-seropositive. The CDR3 loop is CASSLYGYEQYF. The CDR3 DNA is TGTGCCAGCAGCTTATACGGCTACGAGCAGTACTTC.